Shown below are 3 T cell receptor beta chains from a single sample sequenced in a study of a mutant IDH1 vaccine in newly diagnosed glioma. Clones were sequenced by immunoSEQ multiplex PCR, and TCRdb holds only the in-frame ones, with some missing. The table records roughly 70,000 clones, 80% to 90% of them present only once. The time point is: baseline, week 1 (first vaccination visit). The treatment is: pre-vaccination baseline after standard-of-care therapy. The sample here was PBMCs, taken from a glioma patient treated with radiotherapy, temozolomide or both. The receptors were gathered from a young man with glioma.

The V and J genes are TRBV7-9 and TRBJ2-7, with a possible D match to TRBD1 (6 bases). Per germline, CDR1 SEHNR and CDR2 FQNEAQ (reference sequence). Trimming pared 1 base from V and 3 bases from J, leaving 7 bases between. This CDR3 is 13 amino acids long. CDR3 sequence: CASSLGTVYEQYF. In DNA, the CDR3 is TGTGCCAGCAGCTTAGGGACAGTCTACGAGCAGTACTTC.

The J gene is TRBJ1-2, the V gene TRBV30; D gene ambiguous. The CDR3 is made up of 14 amino acids. CDR1 and CDR2 from the germline V gene are GTSNPN and SVGIG (reference sequence). With 1 base removed from V and 4 bases from J, the gap between germline ends came to 13 bases. CDR3 residues: CAWSAWELGYGYTF. For the CDR3, the DNA is TGTGCCTGGAGTGCGTGGGAGTTGGGCTATGGCTACACCTTC. Drawing the rest from reference TRBV30 and TRBJ1-2, the complete variable domain is SQTIHQWPATLVQPVGSPLSLECTVEGTSNPNLYWYRQAAGRGLQLLFYSVGIGQISSEVPQNLSASRPQDRQFILSSKKLLLSDSGFYLCAWSAWELGYGYTFGSGTRLTVV.

The chain employs TRBV18 and TRBJ2-5, with 9 bases identical to TRBD2. Gene TRBJ2-7 matches the end of the DNA better, so the J call may be wrong. This CDR3 region has 14 residues. The germline V gene encodes CDR1 KGHSH and CDR2 LQKENI. The CDR3 nucleotides read TGTGCCAGCTCACCAGCGGGGGGGCCATACGAGCAGTACTTC. Encoded protein: CASSPAGGPYEQYF.